This T cell receptor (beta chain) stems from a study of T-cell memory formation after mild COVID-19. Study at large: The TCR clusters were mostly specific to one donor.

This CDR3 region has 13 residues. V was clipped by 6 bases and J by 6 bases, with 14 bases between them. Per the germline V gene, CDR1 is SGHDN and CDR2 is FVKESK. Using its own MiXCR run on the 5' RACE reads, TCRdb lists one record per CDR3 protein. Of roughly 110,000 distinct CDR3 sequences listed, around 15% are singletons. The chain employs TRBV14 and TRBJ1-1; the D gene is possibly TRBD1 (6 bases). The sequencing sample was made of PBMCs or a T cell subset sorted from them (not recorded which). The clonotype was recovered from an adult woman who had mild COVID-19 (a few samples of this study predate the infection). Cell type and time point are not known. The CDR3 here is CASSLGGAAEAFF. The DNA of the CDR3 is TGTGCCAGCAGTCTTGGGGGGGCGGCTGAAGCTTTCTTT. Based on the CDR3 plus reference TRBV14 and TRBJ1-1, the full variable domain is EAGVTQFPSHSVIEKGQTVTLRCDPISGHDNLYWYRRVMGKEIKFLLHFVKESKQDESGMPNNRFLAERTGGTYSTLKVQPAELEDSGVYFCASSLGGAAEAFFGQGTRLTVV.